A selection of T cell receptor beta chains follows, all from one sample in a study of relationships among human T cell subsets. TCRdb re-called the multiplex PCR reads with MiXCR, one entry per CDR3 protein. The table lists under 6,500 distinct CDR3 sequences, roughly three fifths of them singletons. Material for sequencing was CD8+ T cells sorted from blood. Receptor source: a man aged 40-49 years in good health. Both conserved end residues are part of each CDR3. The order of the fields is clone size, J gene, V gene, D gene, CDR3 DNA, CDR3 protein. D genes are given only for firm matches. The size of a clone is reported for some rows only, either as once, few or many, or as a class for expanded clones.

size: NA
J: TRBJ1-3
V: TRBV7-3
D: NA
DNA: TGTGCCAGCAGCTTAGCGGTAGGAGGACCTGGAAACACCATATATTTT
CDR3: CASSLAVGGPGNTIYF

size: few
J: TRBJ1-1
V: TRBV27
D: NA
DNA: TGTGCCAGCAGTTTATTTGAGACGGGGTTTGAAGCTTTCTTT
CDR3: CASSLFETGFEAFF

size: NA
J: TRBJ1-2
V: TRBV2
D: NA
DNA: TGTGCCAGCCTCGATTCCGTGTCAGATGGCTACACCTTC
CDR3: CASLDSVSDGYTF

size: NA
J: TRBJ2-5
V: TRBV2
D: NA
DNA: TGTGCCAGCAGTGAACATTCAGGATCCTCGGAGACCCAGTACTTC
CDR3: CASSEHSGSSETQYF

size: NA
J: TRBJ2-1
V: TRBV28
D: TRBD2
DNA: TGTGCCAGCAGTTTATACCCCGGGACTAGCGGGATCAATGAGCAGTTCTTC
CDR3: CASSLYPGTSGINEQFF

size: few
J: TRBJ2-5
V: TRBV28
D: NA
DNA: TGTGCCAGCAGATTACCCGGGACGTTCCCGACCCAGTACTTC
CDR3: CASRLPGTFPTQYF

size: NA
J: TRBJ2-1
V: TRBV13
D: NA
DNA: TGTGCCAGCAATAGACGGGGGCTGGACAATGAGCAGTTCTTC
CDR3: CASNRRGLDNEQFF

size: few
J: TRBJ2-3
V: TRBV2
D: NA
DNA: TGTGCCATCACCCCGGATTCGGAAGATACGCAGTATTTT
CDR3: CAITPDSEDTQYF

size: once
J: TRBJ2-1
V: TRBV2
D: NA
DNA: TGTGCCAGCAGTGGGGACGATAGCACCCCGAGCTCCTACAATGAGCAGTTCTTC
CDR3: CASSGDDSTPSSYNEQFF

size: NA
J: TRBJ2-1
V: TRBV10-2
D: TRBD2
DNA: TGCGCCAGCAGCCTAGCGGGAGAGCAGTTCTTC
CDR3: CASSLAGEQFF

size: NA
J: TRBJ1-6
V: TRBV27
D: TRBD1
DNA: TGTGCCAGCAGTCCCTACAGGGGGCTTGGTTCACCCCTCCACTTT
CDR3: CASSPYRGLGSPLHF

size: few
J: TRBJ2-7
V: TRBV10-1
D: NA
DNA: TGCGCCAGCAGTGTTACGGGAGCTGGCGAGCAGTACTTC
CDR3: CASSVTGAGEQYF

size: NA
J: TRBJ2-7
V: TRBV7-9
D: NA
DNA: TGTGCCAGCAGCCTAGGGGATAGGTCCTACGAGCAGTACTTC
CDR3: CASSLGDRSYEQYF

size: NA
J: TRBJ2-4
V: TRBV18
D: NA
DNA: TGTGCCAGCTCACCCCCGCAGGGCAGCCTAGACATTCAGTACTTC
CDR3: CASSPPQGSLDIQYF

size: NA
J: TRBJ2-5
V: TRBV4-1
D: NA
DNA: TGCGCCAGCAGCCAAGGGGCTAACCAAGAGACCCAGTACTTC
CDR3: CASSQGANQETQYF

size: NA
J: TRBJ2-1
V: TRBV27
D: NA
DNA: TGTGCCAGCAGCATACAGGGTACCTCCTACAATGAGCAGTTCTTC
CDR3: CASSIQGTSYNEQFF

size: NA
J: TRBJ2-7
V: TRBV2
D: NA
DNA: TGTGCCAGCAGTGAGGGGTACGAGCAGTACTTC
CDR3: CASSEGYEQYF

size: few
J: TRBJ2-1
V: TRBV15
D: NA
DNA: TGTGCCACCAGCAGTCCGGGACGCTGGAATGAGCAGTTCTTC
CDR3: CATSSPGRWNEQFF

size: NA
J: TRBJ1-5
V: TRBV5-1
D: NA
DNA: TGCGCCAGCAGGGAGGCCCTGGGGCAGCCCCAGCATTTT
CDR3: CASREALGQPQHF

size: NA
J: TRBJ1-1
V: TRBV3-1
D: NA
DNA: TGTGCCAGCAGCCCGGGACGGCCGAACACTGAAGCTTTCTTT
CDR3: CASSPGRPNTEAFF

size: NA
J: TRBJ2-1
V: TRBV4-2
D: NA
DNA: TGTGCCAGCAGCCAAGAGTCAGGTGATAATGAGCAGTTCTTC
CDR3: CASSQESGDNEQFF

size: few
J: TRBJ2-2
V: TRBV27
D: NA
DNA: TGTGCCAGCAGTTTCTGGGGGGCTGGGGCCGGGGAGCTGTTTTTT
CDR3: CASSFWGAGAGELFF

size: NA
J: TRBJ2-1
V: TRBV15
D: NA
DNA: TGTGCCACCAGCAGAGATCAAGGGGACAATGAGCAGTTCTTC
CDR3: CATSRDQGDNEQFF

size: NA
J: TRBJ1-1
V: TRBV6-5
D: NA
DNA: TGTGCCAGCAGTTACTCCCGGGAGAACACTGAAGCTTTCTTT
CDR3: CASSYSRENTEAFF

size: NA
J: TRBJ2-3
V: TRBV11-2
D: NA
DNA: TGTGCCAGCAGCCCAGGCCCCCGAACCAGCACAGATACGCAGTATTTT
CDR3: CASSPGPRTSTDTQYF

size: NA
J: TRBJ2-5
V: TRBV6-6
D: NA
DNA: TGTGCCAGCAGTACCGGGCCCCGGACAGGGGGCACTAGCGGGAGGCCAGGGCAAGAGACCCAGTACTTC
CDR3: CASSTGPRTGGTSGRPGQETQYF

size: once
J: TRBJ2-1
V: TRBV6-4
D: TRBD1
DNA: TGTGCCAGCAGTGACTCGAAGGGGGCGCATGCAAATGAGCAGTTCTTC
CDR3: CASSDSKGAHANEQFF

size: NA
J: TRBJ1-3
V: TRBV28
D: TRBD1
DNA: TGTGCCAGCAGTTCGGGACAGGGGTCTGGAAACACCATATATTTT
CDR3: CASSSGQGSGNTIYF

size: medium-sized
J: TRBJ2-1
V: TRBV28
D: NA
DNA: TGTGCCAGCAGTTTATTTGGGCAGCTAAGCTCCTACAATGAGCAGTTCTTC
CDR3: CASSLFGQLSSYNEQFF

size: NA
J: TRBJ2-5
V: TRBV12-3/TRBV12-4
D: NA
DNA: TGTGCCAGCAGCCCTAGGGTCCAAGAGACCCAGTACTTC
CDR3: CASSPRVQETQYF

size: NA
J: TRBJ2-1
V: TRBV28
D: TRBD2
DNA: TGTGCCAGCAGTTTATCCCGGGGGGGTTACAATGAACAGTTCTTC
CDR3: CASSLSRGGYNEQFF

size: NA
J: TRBJ2-1
V: TRBV7-8
D: TRBD1
DNA: TGTGCCAGCAGCGGGACAGAATCTTACAATGAGCAGTTCTTC
CDR3: CASSGTESYNEQFF

size: few
J: TRBJ2-7
V: TRBV10-3
D: NA
DNA: TGTGCCATCAGTGTTGGCGGGGCACCCTACGAGCAGTACTTC
CDR3: CAISVGGAPYEQYF

size: NA
J: TRBJ1-2
V: TRBV28
D: NA
DNA: NA
CDR3: CASSFLETGGDGYTF

size: NA
J: TRBJ2-1
V: TRBV20-1
D: NA
DNA: TGCAGTGCTAGAGATAGCCAGCGATCGCAGTTCTTC
CDR3: CSARDSQRSQFF

size: NA
J: TRBJ2-4
V: TRBV28
D: TRBD1
DNA: TGTGCCAGCAGTTTCACAGGGGGCTTAGCCAAGAACATTCAGTACTTC
CDR3: CASSFTGGLAKNIQYF